The clone carrying this T cell receptor (beta chain) has at least ten counts. Its antigen is still unknown. 5'-RACE, quantitative and with molecular barcodes, yielded the TCR beta libraries. A single record per CDR3 protein comes from TCRdb applying MiXCR to the 5' RACE reads. The sample yields a few hundred thousand distinct CDR3 sequences, approximately 8% seen once. This sample was taken from a study of CD8 T cells in ankylosing spondylitis. Study-wide findings and caveats: Ankylosing spondylitis blood seemed to carry a telltale TCR beta motif made of eight or nine highly homologous variants. In ankylosing spondylitis patients, matched synovial fluid reportedly showed significant enrichment of disease-linked clones. CD8+ cells made up the disease-linked clones, which were relatively rare in peripheral blood.

The CDR3 covers 13 residues. Germline assignment: CDR1 SGHTA and CDR2 FQGTGA. The V gene lost 1 base and the J gene lost 3 bases, with 6 bases spanning the gap. This clonotype originated in a male donor with ankylosing spondylitis. Specimen: blood, either unsorted or a sorted T cell fraction (not recorded which). The chain carries TRBV7-3 and TRBJ1-1; no reliable D call. In nucleotides, the CDR3 is TGTGCCAGCAGCTTAAGGGAATACACTGAAGCTTTCTTT. This translates into CASSLREYTEAFF.